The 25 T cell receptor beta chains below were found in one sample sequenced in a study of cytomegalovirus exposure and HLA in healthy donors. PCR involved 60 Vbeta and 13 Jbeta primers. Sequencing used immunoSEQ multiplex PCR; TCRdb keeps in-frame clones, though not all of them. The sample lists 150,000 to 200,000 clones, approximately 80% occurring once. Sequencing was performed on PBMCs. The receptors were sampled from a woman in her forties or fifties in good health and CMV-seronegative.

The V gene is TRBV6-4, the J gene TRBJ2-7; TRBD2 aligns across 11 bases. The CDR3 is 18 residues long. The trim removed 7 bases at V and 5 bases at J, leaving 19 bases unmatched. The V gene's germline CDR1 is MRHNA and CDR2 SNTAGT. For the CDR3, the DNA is TGTGCCAGCAACCCTCCGAATTATAGCGGGAGGGCGGGCAACGAGCAGTACTTC. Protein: CASNPPNYSGRAGNEQYF.

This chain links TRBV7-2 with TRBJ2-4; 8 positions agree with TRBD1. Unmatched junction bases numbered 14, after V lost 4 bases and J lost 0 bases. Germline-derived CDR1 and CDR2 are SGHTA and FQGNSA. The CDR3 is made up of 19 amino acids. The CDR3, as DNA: TGTGCCAGCAGCTCCAAATACGGACAGGGTTCGGGAGCCAAAAACATTCAGTACTTC. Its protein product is CASSSKYGQGSGAKNIQYF.

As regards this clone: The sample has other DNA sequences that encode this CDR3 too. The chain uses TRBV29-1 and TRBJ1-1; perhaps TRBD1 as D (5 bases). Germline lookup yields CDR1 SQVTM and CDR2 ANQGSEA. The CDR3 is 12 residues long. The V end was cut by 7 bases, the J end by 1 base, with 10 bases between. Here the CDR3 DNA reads TGCAGCGCTAGACAGACGAACACTGAAGCTTTCTTT. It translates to CSARQTNTEAFF.

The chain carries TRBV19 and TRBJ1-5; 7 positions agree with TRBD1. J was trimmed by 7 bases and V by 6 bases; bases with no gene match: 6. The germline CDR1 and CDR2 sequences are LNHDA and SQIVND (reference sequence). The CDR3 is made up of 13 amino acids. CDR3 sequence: CASSRDRVQPQHF. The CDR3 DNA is TGTGCCAGTAGCCGTGACAGGGTCCAGCCCCAGCATTTT.

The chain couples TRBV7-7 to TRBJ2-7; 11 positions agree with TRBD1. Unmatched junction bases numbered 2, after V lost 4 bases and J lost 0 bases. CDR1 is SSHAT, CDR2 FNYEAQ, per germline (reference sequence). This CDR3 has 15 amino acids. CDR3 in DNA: TGTGCCAGCAGCTCAGGACAGGGGGCCTCCTACGAGCAGTACTTC. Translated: CASSSGQGASYEQYF. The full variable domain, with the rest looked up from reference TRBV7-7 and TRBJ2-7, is GAGVSQSPRYKVTKRGQDVTLRCDPISSHATLYWYQQALGQGPEFLTYFNYEAQPDKSGLPSDRFSAERPEGSISTLTIQRTEQRDSAMYRCASSSGQGASYEQYFGPGTRLTVT.

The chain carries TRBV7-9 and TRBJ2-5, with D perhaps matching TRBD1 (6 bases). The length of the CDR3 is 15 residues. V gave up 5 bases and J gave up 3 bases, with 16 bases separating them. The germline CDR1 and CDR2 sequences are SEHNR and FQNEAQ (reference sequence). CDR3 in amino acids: CASSLGPGQKETQYF. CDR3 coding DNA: TGTGCCAGCAGCCTCGGTCCGGGACAAAAAGAGACCCAGTACTTC.

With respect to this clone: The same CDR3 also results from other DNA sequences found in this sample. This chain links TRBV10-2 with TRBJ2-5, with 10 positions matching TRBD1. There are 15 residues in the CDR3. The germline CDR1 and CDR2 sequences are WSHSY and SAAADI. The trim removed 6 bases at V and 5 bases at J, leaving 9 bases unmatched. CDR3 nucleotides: TGCGCCAGCAGCGAATCTGGACAGGGGGGGGAGACCCAGTACTTC. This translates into CASSESGQGGETQYF.

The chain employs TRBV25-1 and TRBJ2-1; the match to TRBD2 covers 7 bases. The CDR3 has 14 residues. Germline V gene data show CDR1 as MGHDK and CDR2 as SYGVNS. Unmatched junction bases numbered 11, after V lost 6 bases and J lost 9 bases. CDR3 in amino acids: CASSSLASVGEQFF. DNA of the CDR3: TGTGCCAGCAGCTCACTAGCGTCGGTAGGTGAGCAGTTCTTC. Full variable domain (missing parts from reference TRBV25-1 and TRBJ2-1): EADIYQTPRYLVIGTGKKITLECSQTMGHDKMYWYQQDPGMELHLIHYSYGVNSTEKGDLSSESTVSRIRTEHFPLTLESARPSHTSQYLCASSSLASVGEQFFGPGTRLTVL.

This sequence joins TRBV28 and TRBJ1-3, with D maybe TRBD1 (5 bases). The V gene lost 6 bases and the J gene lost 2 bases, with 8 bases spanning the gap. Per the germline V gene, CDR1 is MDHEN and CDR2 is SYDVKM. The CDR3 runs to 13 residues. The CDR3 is CASSGGPGNTIYF. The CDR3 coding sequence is TGTGCCAGCAGCGGGGGTCCTGGAAACACCATATATTTT.

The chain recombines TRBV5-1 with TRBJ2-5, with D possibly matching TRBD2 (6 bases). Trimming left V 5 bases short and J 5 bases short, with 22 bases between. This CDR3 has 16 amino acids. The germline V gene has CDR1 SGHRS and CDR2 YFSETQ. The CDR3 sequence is CASRPSGTPPWETQYF. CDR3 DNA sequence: TGCGCCAGCAGACCATCCGGGACTCCCCCGTGGGAGACCCAGTACTTC.

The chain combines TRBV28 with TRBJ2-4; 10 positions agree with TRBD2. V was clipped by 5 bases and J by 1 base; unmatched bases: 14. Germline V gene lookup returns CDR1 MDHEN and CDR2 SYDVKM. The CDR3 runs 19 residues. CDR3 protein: CASSVFGTSDSRAKNIQYF. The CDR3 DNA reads TGTGCCAGCAGTGTGTTCGGGACTAGCGACTCACGGGCCAAAAACATTCAGTACTTC. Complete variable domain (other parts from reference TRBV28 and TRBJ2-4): DVKVTQSSRYLVKRTGEKVFLECVQDMDHENMFWYRQDPGLGLRLIYFSYDVKMKEKGDIPEGYSVSREKKERFSLILESASTNQTSMYLCASSVFGTSDSRAKNIQYFGAGTRLSVL.

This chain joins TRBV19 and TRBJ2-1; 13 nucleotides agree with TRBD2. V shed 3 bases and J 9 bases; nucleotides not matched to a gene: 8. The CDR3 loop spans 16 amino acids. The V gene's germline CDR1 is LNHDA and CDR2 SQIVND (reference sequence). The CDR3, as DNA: TGTGCCAGTAGTATGGGGACTAGCGGGATCCTGCTTGAGCAGTTCTTC. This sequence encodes CASSMGTSGILLEQFF.

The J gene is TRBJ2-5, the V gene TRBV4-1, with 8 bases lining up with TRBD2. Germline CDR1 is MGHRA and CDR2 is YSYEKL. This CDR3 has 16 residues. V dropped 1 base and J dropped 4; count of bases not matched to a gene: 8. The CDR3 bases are TGCGCCAGCAGCCAAGGGTCGGGGGGGCCGGGAGAGACCCAGTACTTC. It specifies CASSQGSGGPGETQYF.

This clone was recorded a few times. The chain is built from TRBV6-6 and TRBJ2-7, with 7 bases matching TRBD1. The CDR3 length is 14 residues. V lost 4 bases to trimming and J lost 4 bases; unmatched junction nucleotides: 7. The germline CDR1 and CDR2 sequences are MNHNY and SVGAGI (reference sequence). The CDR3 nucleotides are TGTGCCAGCAGTTCCCCCGCAGGGGGTTACGAGCAGTACTTC. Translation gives CASSSPAGGYEQYF.

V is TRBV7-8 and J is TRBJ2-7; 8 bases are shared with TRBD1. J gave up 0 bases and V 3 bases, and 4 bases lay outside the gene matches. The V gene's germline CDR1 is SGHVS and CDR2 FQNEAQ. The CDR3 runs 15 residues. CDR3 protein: CASSFGQGPSYEQYF. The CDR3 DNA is TGTGCCAGCAGCTTCGGACAGGGACCCTCCTACGAGCAGTACTTC.

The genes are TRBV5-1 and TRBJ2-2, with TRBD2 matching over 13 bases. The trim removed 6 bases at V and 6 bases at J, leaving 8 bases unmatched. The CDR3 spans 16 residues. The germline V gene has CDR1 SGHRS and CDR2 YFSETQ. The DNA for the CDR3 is TGCGCCAGCACCCAACCGGGACTAGCGGGACCCGGGGAGCTGTTTTTT. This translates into CASTQPGLAGPGELFF.

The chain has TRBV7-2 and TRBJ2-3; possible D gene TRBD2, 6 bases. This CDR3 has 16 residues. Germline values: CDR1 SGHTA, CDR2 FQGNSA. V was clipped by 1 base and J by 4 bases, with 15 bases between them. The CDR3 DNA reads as TGTGCCAGCAGCTTAGGGGGGGACCCAGCCGCAGATACGCAGTATTTT. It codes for CASSLGGDPAADTQYF.

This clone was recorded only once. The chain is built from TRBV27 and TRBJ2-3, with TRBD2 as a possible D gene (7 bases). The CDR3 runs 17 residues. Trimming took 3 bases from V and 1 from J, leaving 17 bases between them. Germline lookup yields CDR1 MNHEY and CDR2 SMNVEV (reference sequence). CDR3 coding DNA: TGTGCCAGCAGTTTGGGATCCGGGGGGCCTCGCACAGATACGCAGTATTTT. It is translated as CASSLGSGGPRTDTQYF.

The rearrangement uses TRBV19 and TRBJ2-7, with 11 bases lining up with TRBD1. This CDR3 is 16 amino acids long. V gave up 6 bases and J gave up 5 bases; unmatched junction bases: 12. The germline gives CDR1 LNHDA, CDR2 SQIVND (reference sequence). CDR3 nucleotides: TGTGCCAGTAGGGGCAAGCGGACAGGGGGCTTCGACGAGCAGTACTTC. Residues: CASRGKRTGGFDEQYF.

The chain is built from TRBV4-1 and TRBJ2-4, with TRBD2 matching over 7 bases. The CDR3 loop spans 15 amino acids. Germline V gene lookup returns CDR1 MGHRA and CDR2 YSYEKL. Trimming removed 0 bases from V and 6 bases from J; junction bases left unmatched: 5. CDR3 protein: CASSQDGTTVNIQYF. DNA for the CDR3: TGCGCCAGCAGCCAAGATGGGACTACCGTAAACATTCAGTACTTC.

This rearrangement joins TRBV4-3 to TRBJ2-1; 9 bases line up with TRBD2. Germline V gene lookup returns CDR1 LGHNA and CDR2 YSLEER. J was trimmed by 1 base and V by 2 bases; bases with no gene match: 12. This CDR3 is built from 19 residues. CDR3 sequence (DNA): TGCGCCAGCAGCCAAAGGGACCCTATAGCGGGGGCTTCCTACAATGAGCAGTTCTTC. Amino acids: CASSQRDPIAGASYNEQFF.

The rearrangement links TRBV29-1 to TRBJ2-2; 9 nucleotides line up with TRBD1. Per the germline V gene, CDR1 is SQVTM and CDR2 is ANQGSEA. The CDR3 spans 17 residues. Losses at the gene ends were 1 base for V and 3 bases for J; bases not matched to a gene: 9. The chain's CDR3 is CSVEVTGTGSYTGELFF. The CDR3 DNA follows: TGCAGCGTTGAAGTAACAGGGACAGGGTCATACACCGGGGAGCTGTTTTTT.

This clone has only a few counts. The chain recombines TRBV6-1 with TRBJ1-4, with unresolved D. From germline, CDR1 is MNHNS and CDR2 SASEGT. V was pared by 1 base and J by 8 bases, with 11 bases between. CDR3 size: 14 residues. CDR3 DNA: TGTGCCAGCAGTGAAGACCGGGGATGGGAAAAACTGTTTTTT. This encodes CASSEDRGWEKLFF.

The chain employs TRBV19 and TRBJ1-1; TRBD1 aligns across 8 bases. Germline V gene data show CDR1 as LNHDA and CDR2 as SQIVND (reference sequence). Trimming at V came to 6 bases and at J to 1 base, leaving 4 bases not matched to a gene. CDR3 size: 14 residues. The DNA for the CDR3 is TGTGCCAGTAGGAACGACAGGGGGAACACTGAAGCTTTCTTT. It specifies CASRNDRGNTEAFF.

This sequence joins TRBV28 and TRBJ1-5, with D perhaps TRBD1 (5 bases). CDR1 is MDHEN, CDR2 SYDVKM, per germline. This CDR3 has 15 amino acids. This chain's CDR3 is CATIYGTSRNQPQHF. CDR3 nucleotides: TGTGCTACCATCTATGGGACTTCTCGCAATCAGCCCCAGCATTTT.